This T cell receptor beta chain comes out of a study of shared clonotypes between healthy human individuals. This CDR3 is 16 amino acids long. In germline, CDR1 is SGHVS, CDR2 FQNEAQ. Trimming took 5 bases from V and 0 from J, leaving 14 bases between them. Unsorted PBMC DNA sequencing spanned ten immunoSEQ deep assay plates. TCRdb keeps only in-frame clones here, not all; method: immunoSEQ multiplex PCR. The data hold roughly 500,000 clones, with about four fifths observed a single time. General study results and limits: An effect of sequencing depth on clonotype sharing among donors was expected. Donor scarcity curtailed the genetic and exposure-history diversity represented herein.

This clone was seen a few times. Its antigen is not identified. Donors included only healthy HIV-negative adults lacking recent acute infections or vaccinations. This sequence joins TRBV7-8 and TRBJ1-5, with D possibly being TRBD1 (5 bases). The sequence came from a middle-aged woman in good health. Some clones in this sample may be carry-over from other donors' samples. The specimen sequenced was PBMCs. The CDR3 spells CASSILDKYSNQPQHF. The DNA for the CDR3 is TGTGCCAGCAGCATCCTGGACAAATATAGCAATCAGCCCCAGCATTTT.